This T cell receptor (beta chain) is drawn from a study of shared clonotypes between healthy human individuals. Positively selected for CCR7, the CD45RO-negative cells used as naive CD8 cells excluded terminally differentiated effector memory CD45RA+ cells. Generated by immunoSEQ multiplex PCR, the TCRdb table keeps only in-frame clones and is missing some. This repertoire shows roughly 2,000,000 clones, 85% to 95% found once; its top ten account for more than 0.95%. V was pared by 6 bases and J by 4 bases, with 12 bases between. CDR3 length equals 13 residues. Germline CDR1 reads SNHLY; CDR2 reads FYNNEI. This clone was seen a single time. Antigen unknown. Whole-study results and caveats: Against clonotypes common to all four donors, non-shared ones had lower generation probabilities.

The rearrangement joins TRBV2 to TRBJ1-2; no firm D call. The TCR originated in a man aged 18 to 30 in good health. The sequenced sample consisted of naive CD8+ T cells sorted from blood. The CDR3 reads CASRLSVGYGYTF. For the CDR3, the DNA is TGTGCCAGCAGACTATCGGTCGGCTATGGCTACACCTTC.